The entry below describes one TCR beta chain. Some clones are missing from TCRdb's copy, which holds only in-frame ones; the method was immunoSEQ multiplex PCR. The sample consists of under 60,000 clones, 65% to 90% of them appearing once. This specimen belongs to a study of blood T cell repertoires in COVID-19. Study in general: In each case, the material was cDNA or gDNA derived from T cells, B-cell-depleted T cells, or PBMCs.

Trimming removed 4 bases from V and 0 bases from J, with 10 bases in between. CDR3 length: 15 residues. Germline V lookup: CDR1 SGHDN, CDR2 FVKESK. The receptor was isolated from a human donor in a cohort sampled during active COVID-19. The chain recombines TRBV14 with TRBJ2-1; D possibly corresponds to TRBD2 (5 bases). Sequencing input: peripheral blood. The CDR3 sequence: CASSPDFSSYNEQFF. The CDR3 bases are TGTGCCAGCAGCCCGGACTTTAGCTCCTACAATGAGCAGTTCTTC.